The 27 T cell receptor beta chains given below trace back to one sample, sequenced in a study of OX40 agonist ivuxolimab in advanced cancers. Generated by immunoSEQ multiplex PCR, the TCRdb table keeps only in-frame clones and is missing some. The sample shows about 150,000 clones, 90% to 95% of them seen only once. Sample: CD4+ or CD8+ T cells sorted from blood, taken in a trial of the OX40 agonist ivuxolimab. The receptors derive from an adult with an advanced solid tumor such as melanoma, head and neck, liver or kidney cancer.

The V and J genes are TRBV30 and TRBJ2-7; possible D gene TRBD2, 5 bases. The CDR3 contains 12 residues. Deletions cut 0 bases from V and 4 bases from J, with 7 bases between. The germline V gene has CDR1 GTSNPN and CDR2 SVGIG (reference sequence). The CDR3 DNA sequence: TGTGCCTGGAGTGTATCGGGATACGAGCAGTACTTC. As protein: CAWSVSGYEQYF.

This clone has more than one count but fewer than ten. CDR3 protein: CASSSTGYGYEQYF. Here the CDR3 DNA reads TGTGCCAGCAGCTCGACAGGATATGGCTACGAGCAGTACTTC. The chain carries TRBV7-8 and TRBJ2-7; possible D gene TRBD1, 6 bases. The CDR3 has 14 residues. Per germline, CDR1 SGHVS and CDR2 FQNEAQ. The V end lost 4 bases, the J end lost 3 bases, and 13 bases lay between the germline ends.

The chain links TRBV28 to TRBJ2-3, with TRBD1 as a possible D gene (5 bases). Germline CDR1 is MDHEN and CDR2 is SYDVKM. This CDR3 spans 15 amino acids. V was shortened by 6 bases and J by 2 bases, with 15 bases between the two germline ends. The CDR3 nucleotides read TGTGCCAGCAGCCCAGGACACTTATCCACAGATACGCAGTATTTT. As protein: CASSPGHLSTDTQYF.

J is TRBJ2-2 and V is TRBV25-1; D perhaps matches TRBD2 (5 bases). The CDR3 covers 16 residues. The germline V and J ends were trimmed by 5 bases and 0 bases, with 13 bases remaining between them. CDR1 is MGHDK and CDR2 is SYGVNS in the germline V gene. CDR3 sequence: CASSISSISNTGELFF. In DNA form, the CDR3 reads TGTGCCAGCAGTATCTCTAGCATTTCGAACACCGGGGAGCTGTTTTTT.

This chain connects TRBV9 to TRBJ2-1; 8 nucleotides align to TRBD1. Germline V gene lookup returns CDR1 SGDLS and CDR2 YYNGEE. With V trimmed by 1 base and J by 10 bases, 10 bases remained unmatched. The CDR3 has 15 amino acids. CDR3 loop: CASSVQGAKNPEQFF. CDR3 in DNA: TGTGCCAGCAGCGTACAGGGGGCGAAGAATCCCGAGCAGTTCTTC.

V and J are TRBV7-8 and TRBJ2-5; 10 bases match TRBD2. This CDR3 has 14 residues. The V gene's germline CDR1 is SGHVS and CDR2 FQNEAQ. V shed 7 bases and J 1 base; nucleotides not matched to a gene: 3. CDR3 DNA: TGTGCCAGCACCGAGCGGGGGGGCCAAGAGACCCAGTACTTC. Amino acids: CASTERGGQETQYF.

The rearrangement links TRBV7-2 to TRBJ2-1, with D possibly called TRBD1 or TRBD2 (5 bases each). The CDR3 runs 16 residues. The V end was cut by 4 bases, the J end by 10 bases, with 23 bases between. From germline, CDR1 is SGHTA and CDR2 FQGNSA. CDR3 in DNA: TGTGCCAGCAGCTCAGCTGGGGCCCAGGAGGTACGGGAGCAGTTCTTC. Its protein product is CASSSAGAQEVREQFF.

The gene calls are TRBV7-2 and TRBJ1-1, with a tentative D call TRBD1 (5 bases). V was shortened by 6 bases and J by 1 base, with 9 bases between the two germline ends. Germline assignment: CDR1 SGHTA and CDR2 FQGNSA. This CDR3 is built from 13 residues. The CDR3 region has the DNA TGTGCCAGCAGTACGGACAAGAACACTGAAGCTTTCTTT. As protein: CASSTDKNTEAFF. Full variable domain (rest looked up from reference TRBV7-2 and TRBJ1-1): GAGVSQSPSNKVTEKGKDVELRCDPISGHTALYWYRQSLGQGLEFLIYFQGNSAPDKSGLPSDRFSAERTGGSVSTLTIQRTQQEDSAVYLCASSTDKNTEAFFGQGTRLTVV.

J is TRBJ2-7 and V is TRBV11-2, with D hard to call. Germline assignment: CDR1 SGHAT and CDR2 FQNNGV. The CDR3 totals 12 residues. Trimming pared 1 base from V and 9 bases from J, leaving 10 bases between. CDR3 region: CASSLAAPVQYF. CDR3 sequence (DNA): TGTGCCAGCAGCTTAGCTGCGCCAGTGCAGTACTTC.

This chain joins TRBV5-1 and TRBJ1-5; possibly TRBD1 for D (6 bases). The V gene lost 0 bases and the J gene lost 2 bases, with 9 bases spanning the gap. The CDR3 runs 15 residues. Germline V gene data show CDR1 as SGHRS and CDR2 as YFSETQ. The CDR3 here is CASSLGPGGNQPQHF. In DNA form, the CDR3 reads TGCGCCAGCAGCTTGGGCCCAGGGGGCAATCAGCCCCAGCATTTT.

The rearrangement uses TRBV30 and TRBJ2-3; D gene uncertain. The ends were cut back, 3 bases at V and 6 bases at J, with 10 bases in the middle. In germline, CDR1 is GTSNPN, CDR2 SVGIG (reference sequence). The CDR3 has 12 residues. The CDR3 here is CAWSRTRDTQYF. In DNA, the CDR3 is TGTGCCTGGAGCCGTACCCGTGATACGCAGTATTTT.

This chain connects TRBV6-5 to TRBJ1-2; D might be TRBD1 (5 bases). Trimming stripped 10 bases from V and 3 bases from J, with 15 bases between. This CDR3 region has 13 residues. From germline, CDR1 is MNHEY and CDR2 SVGAGI. CDR3 sequence: CANWDGSHYGYTF. The DNA of the CDR3 is TGTGCCAACTGGGACGGAAGTCACTATGGCTACACCTTC.

This rearrangement joins TRBV4-1 to TRBJ2-2; D is perhaps TRBD2 (6 bases). This CDR3 spans 15 amino acids. Germline CDR1 reads MGHRA; CDR2 reads YSYEKL. The ends were cut back, 3 bases at V and 1 base at J, with 9 bases in the middle. The CDR3 sequence is CASSHPTRNTGELFF. The CDR3 nucleotides are TGCGCCAGCAGCCACCCGACTAGGAACACCGGGGAGCTGTTTTTT.

The chain employs TRBV6-6 and TRBJ1-5; no firm D call. The CDR3 spans 11 residues. V was shortened by 7 bases and J by 0 bases, with 1 base between the two germline ends. Germline CDR1 reads MNHNY; CDR2 reads SVGAGI (reference sequence). The CDR3 sequence is CASNSNQPQHF. As DNA, the CDR3 is TGTGCCAGCAATAGCAATCAGCCCCAGCATTTT.

The chain has TRBV7-2 and TRBJ2-7, with a weak D call TRBD1 (7 bases). The CDR3 covers 17 residues. Germline CDR1 and CDR2: SGHTA and FQGNSA. The V end was cut by 1 base, the J end by 4 bases, with 20 bases between. The CDR3 protein is CASSLERTGLPVYEQYF. Here the CDR3 DNA reads TGTGCCAGCAGCTTAGAGAGGACAGGACTACCTGTGTACGAGCAGTACTTC.

This clone is a singleton in its sample. The J gene is TRBJ1-4, the V gene TRBV27; D unclear. Between the trimmed V and J ends, which lost 5 bases and 8 bases, there was a span of 18 bases. Germline V gene data show CDR1 as MNHEY and CDR2 as SMNVEV (reference sequence). CDR3 size: 15 residues. CDR3 sequence: CASSRSGGFTEKLFF. The DNA of the CDR3 is TGTGCCAGCAGTAGATCGGGCGGGTTTACGGAAAAACTGTTTTTT. The entire variable domain, with the rest obtained from reference TRBV27 and TRBJ1-4, is as follows: EAQVTQNPRYLITVTGKKLTVTCSQNMNHEYMSWYRQDPGLGLRQIYYSMNVEVTDKGDVPEGYKVSRKEKRNFPLILESPSPNQTSLYFCASSRSGGFTEKLFFGSGTQLSVL.

This clone occurred once. J is TRBJ1-6 and V is TRBV2, with TRBD1 identical over 9 bases. J was trimmed by 8 bases and V by 7 bases; bases with no gene match: 6. This CDR3 has 14 residues. Germline V gives CDR1 SNHLY, CDR2 FYNNEI. The CDR3, as DNA: TGTGCCAGCATTTGGCGGGACAGGGATTCACCCCTCCACTTT. Translation gives CASIWRDRDSPLHF. Full variable domain (remainder filled in from reference TRBV2 and TRBJ1-6): EPEVTQTPSHQVTQMGQEVILRCVPISNHLYFYWYRQILGQKVEFLVSFYNNEISEKSEIFDDQFSVERPDGSNFTLKIRSTKLEDSAMYFCASIWRDRDSPLHFGNGTRLTVT.

V usage is TRBV28 and J usage is TRBJ1-2, with a possible D match to TRBD1 (5 bases). This CDR3 is built from 14 residues. V was pared by 4 bases and J by 3 bases, with 12 bases between. Germline V lookup: CDR1 MDHEN, CDR2 SYDVKM. CDR3 sequence reads: CASSSGQADYGYTF. The CDR3, as DNA: TGTGCCAGCAGTTCGGGGCAGGCCGACTATGGCTACACCTTC.

V is TRBV19 and J is TRBJ2-1; no reliable D call. This CDR3 comprises 12 residues. Germline CDR1 reads LNHDA; CDR2 reads SQIVND (reference sequence). Deletions cut 3 bases from V and 7 bases from J, with 7 bases between. The CDR3 nucleotides read TGTGCCAGTAGTATGCGGTGGAATGAGCAGTTCTTC. It codes for CASSMRWNEQFF.

The gene calls are TRBV30 and TRBJ2-7; D perhaps matches TRBD1 (6 bases). This CDR3 has 12 amino acids. V shed 3 bases and J shed 4 bases, with 10 bases lying between them. CDR1 and CDR2 from the germline V gene are GTSNPN and SVGIG (reference sequence). CDR3 loop: CAWSLQGYEQYF. The CDR3 region has the DNA TGTGCCTGGAGCCTACAGGGATACGAGCAGTACTTC.

The CDR3 region has the DNA TGTGCCATCAGTGAGGTCCCCGCAGGGGGCATAGACTATGGCTACACCTTC. Its protein product is CAISEVPAGGIDYGYTF. V and J are TRBV10-3 and TRBJ1-2; 8 nucleotides match TRBD1. V lost 2 bases and J lost 3; bases outside the gene matches: 11. The CDR3 runs to 17 residues. Germline V CDR1 and CDR2: ENHRY, SYGVKD.

The chain links TRBV7-9 to TRBJ2-1; D gene ambiguous. This CDR3 has 19 residues. The germline V gene has CDR1 SEHNR and CDR2 FQNEAQ (reference sequence). V lost 4 bases and J 1 base, leaving 23 bases between the germline ends. CDR3 in DNA: TGTGCCAGCAGCTCAGGCTCGGATGGGCCCTGGCGGTCCTACAATGAGCAGTTCTTC. Translation gives CASSSGSDGPWRSYNEQFF.

This chain connects TRBV27 to TRBJ1-2, with a weak D call TRBD1 (5 bases). Germline values: CDR1 MNHEY, CDR2 SMNVEV (reference sequence). This CDR3 spans 14 amino acids. V was pared by 7 bases and J by 2 bases, with 14 bases between. This chain's CDR3 is CASTLSAGNYGYTF. CDR3 nucleotides: TGTGCCAGCACCCTGTCGGCAGGGAACTATGGCTACACCTTC.

The rearrangement joins TRBV7-2 to TRBJ2-2; 15 nucleotides match TRBD2. V dropped 8 bases and J dropped 4; count of bases not matched to a gene: 8. This CDR3 region has 17 residues. CDR1 and CDR2 (germline): SGHTA, FQGNSA. This chain's CDR3 is CASRDGLAGGGTGELFF. DNA for the CDR3: TGTGCCAGCCGGGACGGACTAGCGGGAGGGGGCACCGGGGAGCTGTTTTTT.

V is TRBV2 and J is TRBJ1-1, with 9 positions matching TRBD1. Germline V gene data show CDR1 as SNHLY and CDR2 as FYNNEI. With 5 bases clipped from V and 5 bases from J, the junction kept 6 bases outside the gene matches. The CDR3 extends over 14 amino acids. Here the CDR3 DNA reads TGTGCCAGCAGTCAACAGGGGGCTCTTACTGAAGCTTTCTTT. Translated, it gives CASSQQGALTEAFF.

The V gene is TRBV5-1, the J gene TRBJ1-1, with 10 bases aligning to TRBD1. Trimming at V came to 3 bases and at J to 8 bases, leaving 4 bases not matched to a gene. The CDR3 contains 13 residues. Germline loops: CDR1 SGHRS, CDR2 YFSETQ. DNA for the CDR3: TGCGCCAGCAGCTCCTTGGGACAGGGGGAAGCTTTCTTT. Translating it yields CASSSLGQGEAFF.

The rearrangement links TRBV6-5 to TRBJ1-3; possible D gene TRBD1, 5 bases. CDR1 and CDR2 (germline): MNHEY, SVGAGI. Trimming cost V 5 bases and J 1 base, with 12 bases left between them. The CDR3 totals 15 residues. The DNA of the CDR3 is TGTGCCAGCAGTCGCAGAACAGGATCTGGAAACACCATATATTTT. Amino acid sequence: CASSRRTGSGNTIYF.